Detailed here is one TCR beta chain. Its antigen remains unidentified. Every isolated RNA sample was fully reverse transcribed, so sequencing captured expressed TCRB transcripts. Sequenced by immunoSEQ multiplex PCR; TCRdb stores in-frame clones only, minus some. There are approximately 160,000 clones in the sample; about 9.1% occur only once, and over 2% lies in the top ten. This record belongs to a study of beta chain features in type 1 diabetes. Study-wide findings and caveats: Individuals with type 1 diabetes displayed fewer insertions and more deletions at VDJ junctions.

The sample comprised central memory CD4+ T cells from blood. The receptor comes from a woman aged 18-29 years in good health.

The CDR3 loop reads CASSWSGTQLETQYF. The CDR3 DNA follows: TGTGCCAGCAGCTGGAGCGGGACCCAGCTGGAGACCCAGTACTTC. The gene calls are TRBV7-2 and TRBJ2-5; 7 nucleotides line up with TRBD2. Germline V lookup: CDR1 SGHTA, CDR2 FQGNSA. The CDR3 contains 15 residues. After removal of 4 bases from V and 5 bases from J, the junction contained 10 bases not matched to a gene.